The 28 T cell receptor beta chains presented below share a single source sample, sequenced in a study of T cell responses to AZD1222 COVID-19 vaccine. This table comes from immunoSEQ multiplex PCR, and its TCRdb copy is limited to in-frame clones, with some not included. Among 130,000 to 150,000 clones listed, about nine tenths were seen once. Sequenced here: peripheral blood, sampled on day 0 of AZD1222 vaccination. Receptor source: an adult in good health.

This chain joins TRBV11-2 and TRBJ2-1, with D unclear. The germline V and J ends were trimmed by 5 bases and 6 bases, with 17 bases remaining between them. CDR3 size: 15 residues. Germline V lookup: CDR1 SGHAT, CDR2 FQNNGV. The CDR3 loop is CASSPPGLYSNEQFF. The DNA for the CDR3 is TGTGCCAGCAGCCCTCCCGGGCTCTACTCCAATGAGCAGTTCTTC.

The rearrangement uses TRBV5-1 and TRBJ1-4, with TRBD1 matching over 7 bases. The CDR3 loop spans 18 amino acids. V dropped 4 bases and J dropped 1; count of bases not matched to a gene: 13. The V gene's germline CDR1 is SGHRS and CDR2 YFSETQ. The CDR3 loop reads CASSAGAGGRKTNEKLFF. Written as DNA, the CDR3 is TGCGCCAGCAGCGCTGGGGCAGGGGGAAGGAAAACTAATGAAAAACTGTTTTTT. Variable domain in full (rest from reference TRBV5-1 and TRBJ1-4): KAGVTQTPRYLIKTRGQQVTLSCSPISGHRSVSWYQQTPGQGLQFLFEYFSETQRNKGNFPGRFSGRQFSNSRSEMNVSTLELGDSALYLCASSAGAGGRKTNEKLFFGSGTQLSVL.

The chain carries TRBV28 and TRBJ1-6; 9 positions agree with TRBD1. CDR1 is MDHEN and CDR2 is SYDVKM in the germline V gene. V was clipped by 2 bases and J by 10 bases; unmatched bases: 6. This CDR3 comprises 15 residues. Written as DNA, the CDR3 is TGTGCCAGCAGTTTACTACAGGGGGCCGTATCACCCCTCCACTTT. Translating it yields CASSLLQGAVSPLHF.

Of note for this clone: This same CDR3 is encoded by further DNA sequences in the sample. The chain links TRBV7-3 to TRBJ2-1; 13 bases line up with TRBD2. Germline loops: CDR1 SGHTA, CDR2 FQGTGA. Germline trimming cut 2 bases from V and 6 bases from J; bases unmatched to any gene: 1. This CDR3 is 15 amino acids long. Here the CDR3 DNA reads TGTGCCAGCAGCTTAGGGACTAGCGGGGTCAATGAGCAGTTCTTC. It codes for CASSLGTSGVNEQFF. Based on the CDR3 plus reference TRBV7-3 and TRBJ2-1, the full variable domain is GAGVSQTPSNKVTEKGKYVELRCDPISGHTALYWYRQSLGQGPEFLIYFQGTGAADDSGLPNDRFFAVRPEGSVSTLKIQRTERGDSAVYLCASSLGTSGVNEQFFGPGTRLTVL.

This clone appeared once. The chain combines TRBV5-6 with TRBJ2-5; D may correspond to TRBD1 or TRBD2 (5 bases each). The CDR3 is 15 amino acids. CDR1 is SGHDT and CDR2 is YYEEEE in the germline V gene. Trimming took 5 bases from V and 7 from J, leaving 21 bases between them. DNA of the CDR3: TGTGCCAGCAGGTTACGGGGAACAGGCCCGGGGACCCAGTACTTC. It is translated as CASRLRGTGPGTQYF.

This rearrangement joins TRBV5-6 to TRBJ1-4; D possibly corresponds to TRBD1 (5 bases). CDR1 and CDR2 from the germline V gene are SGHDT and YYEEEE. The V end lost 3 bases, the J end lost 1 base, and 13 bases lay between the germline ends. The CDR3 sequence is 16 residues long. In nucleotides, the CDR3 is TGTGCCAGCAGCTGGGGGATCGACAGAACTAATGAAAAACTGTTTTTT. Translating it yields CASSWGIDRTNEKLFF.

V usage is TRBV6-5 and J usage is TRBJ1-2; 10 positions match TRBD1. The CDR3 covers 14 residues. Trimming took 6 bases from V and 2 from J; bases not matched to a gene: 3. Germline lookup yields CDR1 MNHEY and CDR2 SVGAGI. DNA for the CDR3: TGTGCCAGCAGGGACAGGGGGGGGAACTATGGCTACACCTTC. This gives the protein CASRDRGGNYGYTF.

V gene TRBV28 combines with J gene TRBJ1-5; D possibly corresponds to TRBD1 (5 bases). Germline V gene sequence: CDR1 MDHEN, CDR2 SYDVKM. V gave up 6 bases and J gave up 5 bases, with 17 bases separating them. This CDR3 is 15 amino acids long. The CDR3 DNA sequence: TGTGCCAGCAGCCCCGCCCGGGGCCGTTATCAGCCCCAGCATTTT. Amino acid sequence: CASSPARGRYQPQHF.

This chain connects TRBV9 to TRBJ2-3, with a possible D match to TRBD1 (6 bases). Germline CDR1 is SGDLS and CDR2 is YYNGEE. The ends were cut back, 5 bases at V and 4 bases at J, with 8 bases in the middle. The CDR3 contains 12 residues. DNA for the CDR3: TGTGCCAGCAGGGGGGCCCCAGATACGCAGTATTTT. Translation: CASRGAPDTQYF.

CDR3 sequence: CASSLQQGAFYEQYF. The DNA for the CDR3 is TGTGCCAGCAGCTTACAACAGGGGGCCTTCTACGAGCAGTACTTC. This sequence joins TRBV7-3 and TRBJ2-7; 9 bases agree with TRBD1. The germline CDR1 and CDR2 sequences are SGHTA and FQGTGA. Germline trimming cut 2 bases from V and 3 bases from J; bases unmatched to any gene: 5. The CDR3 is 15 residues long.

V gene TRBV5-1 combines with J gene TRBJ1-6, with a tentative D call TRBD1 (5 bases). Germline loops: CDR1 SGHRS, CDR2 YFSETQ. The CDR3 covers 17 residues. Trimming left V 4 bases short and J 0 bases short, with 14 bases between. CDR3 bases: TGCGCCAGCAGCCCGGCGGGGCCGAGCTCCTATAATTCACCCCTCCACTTT. Encoded protein: CASSPAGPSSYNSPLHF.

The chain has TRBV28 and TRBJ2-7, with TRBD1 matching over 9 bases. The trim removed 3 bases at V and 4 bases at J, leaving 4 bases unmatched. CDR1 MDHEN and CDR2 SYDVKM come from the germline V gene. The CDR3 spans 14 residues. The CDR3 spells CASSLPDRGYEQYF. The CDR3 coding sequence is TGTGCCAGCAGTTTGCCGGACAGGGGTTACGAGCAGTACTTC.

This clone was counted a single time. The chain links TRBV25-1 to TRBJ2-7, with 11 bases lining up with TRBD2. Germline CDR1 and CDR2: MGHDK and SYGVNS. This CDR3 contains 15 residues. The junction had 3 bases not matched to a gene; V was cut back by 1 base and J by 4 bases. CDR3 sequence reads: CASSESGTSGYEQYF. CDR3 nucleotide sequence: TGTGCCAGCAGTGAATCAGGGACTAGCGGTTACGAGCAGTACTTC.

The gene calls are TRBV7-2 and TRBJ1-3; unclear D gene. With 1 base removed from V and 3 bases from J, the gap between germline ends came to 10 bases. The CDR3 is made up of 15 amino acids. Germline CDR1 reads SGHTA; CDR2 reads FQGNSA. The CDR3 loop is CASSLGQPLGNTIYF. CDR3 coding DNA: TGTGCCAGCAGCTTAGGCCAGCCCCTTGGAAACACCATATATTTT.

This sequence joins TRBV18 and TRBJ1-5, with a possible D match to TRBD1 (6 bases). V was trimmed by 0 bases and J by 1 base, leaving 16 bases between them. CDR1 is KGHSH and CDR2 is LQKENI in the germline V gene. This CDR3 comprises 18 residues. The CDR3 DNA is TGTGCCAGCTCACCACCGATGGGGAGCGGGGGCAGCAATCAGCCCCAGCATTTT. It translates to CASSPPMGSGGSNQPQHF. The whole variable domain, filled in from reference TRBV18 and TRBJ1-5, reads NAGVMQNPRHLVRRRGQEARLRCSPMKGHSHVYWYRQLPEEGLKFMVYLQKENIIDESGMPKERFSAEFPKEGPSILRIQQVVRGDSAAYFCASSPPMGSGGSNQPQHFGDGTRLSIL.

This clone was seen only once. This chain connects TRBV15 to TRBJ1-5; D unresolved. Trimming stripped 0 bases from V and 0 bases from J, with 6 bases between. Per the germline V gene, CDR1 is LNHNV and CDR2 is YYDKDF (reference sequence). CDR3 length: 15 amino acids. CDR3 in amino acids: CATSREQYSNQPQHF. In DNA, the CDR3 is TGTGCCACCAGCAGAGAGCAGTATAGCAATCAGCCCCAGCATTTT. Filled out from reference TRBV15 and TRBJ1-5, the complete variable domain reads DAMVIQNPRYQVTQFGKPVTLSCSQTLNHNVMYWYQQKSSQAPKLLFHYYDKDFNNEADTPDNFQSRRPNTSFCFLDIRSPGLGDTAMYLCATSREQYSNQPQHFGDGTRLSIL.

The chain is built from TRBV3-1 (or the pseudogene TRBV3-2) and TRBJ1-1; D call uncertain. The CDR3 consists of 14 residues. Germline V gene data show CDR1 as LGHDT and CDR2 as YNNKEL (reference sequence). Between the trimmed V and J ends, which lost 4 bases and 4 bases, there was a span of 13 bases. CDR3: CASSPQAGSTEAFF. CDR3 DNA: TGTGCCAGCAGCCCTCAAGCGGGAAGCACTGAAGCTTTCTTT.

The rearrangement joins TRBV13 to TRBJ2-7; possibly TRBD1 or TRBD2 for D (5 bases each). The CDR3 spans 13 residues. V lost 2 bases to trimming and J lost 10 bases, with 15 bases between them. Germline V gene lookup returns CDR1 PRHDT and CDR2 FYEKMQ (reference sequence). CDR3 sequence: CASSLLEGKDQYF. Here the CDR3 DNA reads TGTGCCAGCAGCTTACTTGAGGGGAAGGACCAGTACTTC.

This rearrangement joins TRBV4-2 to TRBJ1-2; 7 positions agree with TRBD1. The V gene end was trimmed by 2 bases and the J gene end by 8 bases; junction bases not matched to a gene: 5. Germline V gene lookup returns CDR1 LGHNA and CDR2 YNFKEQ. The CDR3 extends over 13 amino acids. The CDR3 region is CASSQRQGDGYTF. CDR3 coding DNA: TGTGCCAGCAGCCAACGACAGGGTGACGGCTACACCTTC.

The chain recombines TRBV7-2 with TRBJ2-5, with 10 nucleotides matching TRBD2. J lost 2 bases, V lost 5 bases, and 2 bases had no gene match. Germline V gene data show CDR1 as SGHTA and CDR2 as FQGNSA. CDR3 length: 14 residues. In DNA form, the CDR3 reads TGTGCCAGCAGCATGACTAGCGGGCAAGAGACCCAGTACTTC. Translating gives CASSMTSGQETQYF.

The chain is built from TRBV9 and TRBJ2-2; 10 bases are shared with TRBD2. From germline, CDR1 is SGDLS and CDR2 YYNGEE. J lost 5 bases, V lost 0 bases, and 13 bases had no gene match. CDR3 length: 19 amino acids. CDR3 in amino acids: CASSVGVAGGPAGTGELFF. The CDR3 coding sequence is TGTGCCAGCAGCGTAGGAGTAGCGGGGGGCCCCGCGGGGACCGGGGAGCTGTTTTTT.

V and J are TRBV7-3 and TRBJ2-1; 10 positions agree with TRBD2. This CDR3 spans 17 amino acids. Trimming removed 2 bases from V and 7 bases from J; junction bases left unmatched: 11. Germline CDR1 SGHTA, CDR2 FQGTGA. The CDR3 here is CASSLRPLAGDRNEQFF. In DNA form, the CDR3 reads TGTGCCAGCAGCTTACGGCCCCTAGCGGGGGACCGAAATGAGCAGTTCTTC.

At least ten counts were recorded for this clone. V usage is TRBV7-9 and J usage is TRBJ2-1, with 10 bases aligning to TRBD1. This CDR3 spans 15 amino acids. V dropped 3 bases and J dropped 8; count of bases not matched to a gene: 7. The germline V gene has CDR1 SEHNR and CDR2 FQNEAQ (reference sequence). CDR3 sequence reads: CASSLGDRGGHEQFF. DNA of the CDR3: TGTGCCAGCAGCTTGGGGGACAGGGGAGGCCATGAGCAGTTCTTC.

V usage is TRBV7-2 and J usage is TRBJ1-2; the D gene is possibly TRBD1 (5 bases). The CDR3 runs to 15 residues. Germline V lookup: CDR1 SGHTA, CDR2 FQGNSA. Trimming removed 5 bases from V and 8 bases from J, with 21 bases in between. The CDR3 here is CASSLQGDLVVGYTF. CDR3 coding DNA: TGTGCCAGCAGCCTCCAGGGAGATTTGGTCGTAGGCTACACCTTC.

The gene calls are TRBV5-5 and TRBJ1-2; D gene ambiguous. Germline assignment: CDR1 SGHKS and CDR2 YYEKEE (reference sequence). This CDR3 region has 13 residues. Trimming took 0 bases from V and 5 from J, leaving 8 bases between them. The CDR3 DNA reads as TGTGCCAGCAGCTTGGCGCTGGGGTATGGCTACACCTTC. Encoded protein: CASSLALGYGYTF.

This clone was counted a few times. The rearrangement joins TRBV5-1 to TRBJ1-5; unclear D gene. The V gene's germline CDR1 is SGHRS and CDR2 YFSETQ. V dropped 2 bases and J dropped 3 bases, with 12 bases sitting between them. The CDR3 runs to 15 residues. The DNA for the CDR3 is TGCGCCAGCAGCTTAGTTGGAGATATCAATCAGCCCCAGCATTTT. Amino acid sequence: CASSLVGDINQPQHF.

V usage is TRBV12-5 and J usage is TRBJ2-3; no firm D call. This CDR3 spans 13 amino acids. Trimming pared 6 bases from V and 4 bases from J, leaving 11 bases between. Germline V gene sequence: CDR1 LGHNT, CDR2 FRNRAP. CDR3 DNA: TGTGCTAGTGGGCGGAATAGGGCAGATACGCAGTATTTT. Residues: CASGRNRADTQYF.

The genes are TRBV15 and TRBJ1-5; no reliable D call. V was shortened by 1 base and J by 5 bases, with 12 bases between the two germline ends. This CDR3 spans 15 amino acids. CDR1 and CDR2 (germline): LNHNV, YYDKDF (reference sequence). The CDR3 region has the DNA TGTGCCACCAGCAGAGGGGCAGGTAGGTATCAGCCCCAGCATTTT. As protein: CATSRGAGRYQPQHF.